This TCR beta chain appears in the sequencing data of a study of monozygotic twins with inflammatory bowel disease. Germline-derived CDR1 and CDR2 are SGDLS and YYNGEE. The CDR3 consists of 15 residues. Using the 5' RACE reads, TCRdb records one entry per CDR3 protein without DNA. Recorded for this sample: some 200,000 distinct CDR3 sequences. For every donor, one blood sample of approximately 2.5 ml was drawn. This chain connects TRBV9 to TRBJ2-3. The receptor was isolated from a human donor with ulcerative colitis or Crohn's disease, or a healthy co-twin of an affected twin (not recorded which). Sequenced: blood. This CDR3 reads CASSVVALSTDTQYF.